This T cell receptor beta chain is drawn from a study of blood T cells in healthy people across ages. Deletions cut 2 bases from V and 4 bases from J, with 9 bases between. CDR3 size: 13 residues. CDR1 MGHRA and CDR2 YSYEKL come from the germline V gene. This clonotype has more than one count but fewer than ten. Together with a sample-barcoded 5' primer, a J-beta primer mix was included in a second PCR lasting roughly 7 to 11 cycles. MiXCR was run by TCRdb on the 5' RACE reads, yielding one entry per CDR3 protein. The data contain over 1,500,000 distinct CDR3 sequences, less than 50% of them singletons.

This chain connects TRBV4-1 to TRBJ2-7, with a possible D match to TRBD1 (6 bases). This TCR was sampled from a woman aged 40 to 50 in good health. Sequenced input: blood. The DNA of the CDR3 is TGCGCCAGCAGCCAACTCAGGGGTTACGAGCAGTACTTC. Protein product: CASSQLRGYEQYF.